The rows below give T cell receptor beta chains drawn from one sample of a study of shared clonotypes between healthy human individuals. Generated by immunoSEQ multiplex PCR, the TCRdb table keeps only in-frame clones and is missing some. The sample records 2 million to 2.5 million clones, about 94% being singletons. The sample taken for sequencing was naive CD4+ T cells sorted from blood. Every receptor here comes from a man between 18 and 29 years old in good health. Each CDR3 is given with its conserved first and last residue. The D gene is left open where the match is weak.

-	TRBV9	TRBJ1-2	TGTGCCAGCAGCCCTGGACAGAATGGCTACACCTTC	CASSPGQNGYTF
-	TRBV4-3	TRBJ2-3	TGCGCCAGCAGCCAAGACGGCCTGAAGTCAGATACGCAGTATTTT	CASSQDGLKSDTQYF
-	TRBV6-5	TRBJ1-2	TGTGCCAGCAGTTACCAGGGTTCTGGCTACACCTTC	CASSYQGSGYTF
TRBD1	TRBV9	TRBJ2-1	TGTGCCAGCAGCCCCTGGGACAGGGGGGGAGATGAGCAGTTCTTC	CASSPWDRGGDEQFF
TRBD1	TRBV6-5	TRBJ2-7	TGTGCCAGCAGCCGTGTTGGGGACAGTTACTACGAGCAGTACTTC	CASSRVGDSYYEQYF
TRBD2	TRBV7-9	TRBJ2-7	TGTGCCAGCAGCCTAGCGGGGGGCTCACCCGAGCAGTACTTC	CASSLAGGSPEQYF
-	TRBV10-1	TRBJ1-1	TGCGCCAGCAGTGAGTCGACTCTAGGAGGGCCCAACACTGAAGCTTTCTTT	CASSESTLGGPNTEAFF
-	TRBV6-1	TRBJ2-3	TGTGCCAGCAGTGGTCGGACGGCAGATACGCAGTATTTT	CASSGRTADTQYF
-	TRBV21-1	TRBJ2-7	TGTGCCAGCAGCCTAAAGGACAGGGGCAAGCAGTACTTC	CASSLKDRGKQYF
TRBD2	TRBV11-3	TRBJ2-1	TGTGCCAGCAGCTTAATGGGCCAGCGGGGTTACAATGAGCAGTTCTTC	CASSLMGQRGYNEQFF
-	TRBV7-2	TRBJ2-1	TGTGCCAGCAGCTTCTCGGGAGCATATGAGCAGTTCTTC	CASSFSGAYEQFF
-	TRBV6-6	TRBJ1-6	TGTGCCAGCAGTAACCCGGGGGGGTCATATAATTCACCCCTCCACTTT	CASSNPGGSYNSPLHF
TRBD1	TRBV11-2	TRBJ1-4	TGTGCCAGCAGCTTAGATTACAGGGGTCGAGAAAAACTGTTTTTT	CASSLDYRGREKLFF
-	TRBV5-4	TRBJ2-1	TGTGCCAGCAGCCACCCAGGGGCAGACTACAATGAGCAGTTCTTC	CASSHPGADYNEQFF
-	TRBV5-1	TRBJ1-1	TGCGCCAGCAGCTTTTTTGGACAGATGAACACTGAAGCTTTCTTT	CASSFFGQMNTEAFF
TRBD1	TRBV27	TRBJ1-1	TGTGCCAGCAGTTTATCCACAGGGGAGTTAGATACTGAAGCTTTCTTT	CASSLSTGELDTEAFF
TRBD1	TRBV10-3	TRBJ2-5	TGTGCCATGGGACAGGGGGCGTTGGAGACCCAGTACTTC	CAMGQGALETQYF
-	TRBV9	TRBJ1-2	TGTGCCAGCAGCGCCGCCGGGACTTTCAATGGCTACACCTTC	CASSAAGTFNGYTF